The TCR beta chain under discussion was sequenced for a study of T-cell memory formation after mild COVID-19. This clonotype was detected only a few times. V lost 1 base, J lost 1 base, and 9 bases stayed unmatched. The germline V gene has CDR1 SGHRS and CDR2 YFSETQ. The CDR3 length is 18 residues. TCRdb passed the 5' RACE reads through MiXCR, listing each CDR3 protein once. The table lists 110,000 to 150,000 distinct CDR3 sequences, under 30% of them singletons. V and J are TRBV5-1 and TRBJ2-4, with 9 nucleotides matching TRBD1. The clonotype comes from an adult woman who had mild COVID-19 (a few samples of this study predate the infection). Cell type and time point are not known. The sample taken for sequencing was PBMCs or a T cell subset sorted from them (not recorded which). The chain's CDR3 is CASSLSWTGVLAKNIQYF. The CDR3 nucleotides read TGCGCCAGCAGCTTGTCGTGGACAGGGGTATTGGCCAAAAACATTCAGTACTTC. Based on the CDR3 plus reference TRBV5-1 and TRBJ2-4, the full variable domain is KAGVTQTPRYLIKTRGQQVTLSCSPISGHRSVSWYQQTPGQGLQFLFEYFSETQRNKGNFPGRFSGRQFSNSRSEMNVSTLELGDSALYLCASSLSWTGVLAKNIQYFGAGTRLSVL.